This T cell receptor beta chain was found in a study of T-cell reconstitution after alpha-beta-depleted transplantation in children. V was pared by 3 bases and J by 2 bases, with 5 bases between. Germline CDR1 is GTSNPN and CDR2 is SVGIG (reference sequence). This CDR3 contains 13 residues. This clonotype was seen only a few times. Its target is not known. Construction of the TCRbeta library involved unique molecular identifiers. TCRdb passed the PCR reads through MiXCR, listing each CDR3 protein once. The profile shows under 850,000 distinct CDR3 sequences, around 13% of them singletons. Study-level findings and limits: Diversity and T-cell counts at one year after transplant derived mostly from new T cells.

This TCR was recovered from a girl aged 2 to 9 with congenital amegakaryocytic thrombocytopenia, due to receive a stem cell transplant. The V gene is TRBV30, the J gene TRBJ2-6; no definite D call. This specimen was PBMCs, taken before TCRalphabeta/CD19-depleted stem cell transplant. CDR3 nucleotides: TGTGCCTGGAGGGGTACTGGGGCCAACGTCCTGACTTTC. Its translation is CAWRGTGANVLTF.